Shown below are 8 T cell receptor beta chains from a single sample sequenced in a study of T cell responses to AZD1222 COVID-19 vaccine. The assay was immunoSEQ multiplex PCR, and TCRdb's table has in-frame clones only and misses some. The data contain about 110,000 clones, 90% of them singletons. Source: peripheral blood, taken on day 0 of AZD1222 vaccination. These receptors came from an adult in good health.

The gene calls are TRBV9 and TRBJ1-2; D might be TRBD1 (5 bases). The CDR3 is 13 amino acids. Germline assignment: CDR1 SGDLS and CDR2 YYNGEE. Trimming removed 0 bases from V and 6 bases from J, with 9 bases in between. In nucleotides, the CDR3 is TGTGCCAGCAGCGTAGGGGGGGTGGATGGCTACACCTTC. This codes for CASSVGGVDGYTF.

The CDR3, as DNA: TGCGCCAGCAGCTCCTATAGCGGCACAGATACGCAGTATTTT. Its translation: CASSSYSGTDTQYF. This chain joins TRBV5-1 and TRBJ2-3, with a tentative D call TRBD2 (5 bases). V lost 3 bases to trimming and J lost 1 base, with 9 bases between them. Germline V gene data show CDR1 as SGHRS and CDR2 as YFSETQ. This CDR3 contains 14 residues. The complete variable domain, with remaining parts taken from reference TRBV5-1 and TRBJ2-3, reads KAGVTQTPRYLIKTRGQQVTLSCSPISGHRSVSWYQQTPGQGLQFLFEYFSETQRNKGNFPGRFSGRQFSNSRSEMNVSTLELGDSALYLCASSSYSGTDTQYFGPGTRLTVL.

This clone was seen only once. The chain has TRBV9 and TRBJ2-7; possible D gene TRBD1, 5 bases. The CDR3 runs to 14 residues. V lost 4 bases, J lost 0 bases, and 11 bases lay in between. Germline CDR1 is SGDLS and CDR2 is YYNGEE. This chain's CDR3 is CASSPRQSSYEQYF. The DNA of the CDR3 is TGTGCCAGCAGCCCGCGACAGAGCTCCTACGAGCAGTACTTC. Filled out from reference TRBV9 and TRBJ2-7, the complete variable domain reads DSGVTQTPKHLITATGQRVTLRCSPRSGDLSVYWYQQSLDQGLQFLIQYYNGEERAKGNILERFSAQQFPDLHSELNLSSLELGDSALYFCASSPRQSSYEQYFGPGTRLTVT.

The rearrangement uses TRBV7-2 and TRBJ2-2, with a possible D match to TRBD2 (6 bases). The V end was cut by 4 bases, the J end by 4 bases, with 10 bases between. This CDR3 has 14 amino acids. Germline V CDR1 and CDR2: SGHTA, FQGNSA. CDR3 protein: CASSWDLRTGELFF. In nucleotides, the CDR3 is TGTGCCAGCAGCTGGGACTTGCGCACCGGGGAGCTGTTTTTT.

The chain joins TRBV5-5 to TRBJ1-1; D remains unclear. V lost 1 base and J lost 0, with 7 bases in between. The length of the CDR3 is 14 residues. Germline values: CDR1 SGHKS, CDR2 YYEKEE (reference sequence). CDR3 sequence (DNA): TGTGCCAGCAGCTTGTTAGCGGTGAACACTGAAGCTTTCTTT. It is translated as CASSLLAVNTEAFF.

The chain has TRBV30 and TRBJ1-1; 7 nucleotides line up with TRBD1. The CDR3 is 15 residues long. Looked up from germline, CDR1 is GTSNPN and CDR2 is SVGIG (reference sequence). J lost 5 bases, V lost 3 bases, and 12 bases had no gene match. CDR3 in DNA: TGTGCCTGGAGAGGAAAGGACAGGTCGGGGACTGAAGCTTTCTTT. This codes for CAWRGKDRSGTEAFF.

This clone was seen once. The rearrangement uses TRBV28 and TRBJ2-2; D is unclear. The V end lost 5 bases, the J end lost 6 bases, and 22 bases lay between the germline ends. Per germline, CDR1 MDHEN and CDR2 SYDVKM. The CDR3 covers 17 residues. The CDR3 sequence is CASSPYLRRIIAGELFF. The CDR3 region has the DNA TGTGCCAGCAGTCCCTACTTACGGCGCATCATTGCCGGGGAGCTGTTTTTT.

The chain joins TRBV7-3 to TRBJ2-1, with a weak D call TRBD1 (5 bases). The ends were cut back, 6 bases at V and 10 bases at J, with 13 bases in the middle. The CDR3 length is 12 residues. Germline assignment: CDR1 SGHTA and CDR2 FQGTGA. As DNA, the CDR3 is TGTGCCAGCAGGAAAGGGGAAGGGGAGCAGTTCTTC. This translates into CASRKGEGEQFF.